What follows is one T cell receptor (beta chain) and its context. Its antigen is undetermined. Sequence at one end of the junction differs from germline and may be a read error. The sample originates from a study of cytomegalovirus exposure and HLA in healthy donors. Study results and limitations: In a later analysis, TCR beta V- and J-gene trimming showed a link to a missense DCLRE1C variant.

The length of the CDR3 is 15 residues. Germline values: CDR1 SGHNT, CDR2 YYREEE (reference sequence). In the PCR, 60 Vbeta and 13 Jbeta primers were used. In the original processing: Per a later analysis, the number of unique TCR beta chains was around 79 million, of which about 10 million were shared. Clones were sequenced by immunoSEQ multiplex PCR, and TCRdb holds only the in-frame ones, with some missing. That table gives V, J and clone size, and the DNA gave D and trimming. The profile shows some 100,000 clones, 70% of them singletons. The chain combines TRBV5-4 with TRBJ2-1; possible D gene TRBD1, 5 bases. The TCR sequence derives from a woman aged 50 to 65 in good health and CMV-seropositive. Specimen: PBMCs. The CDR3 region is CASSSRGSSHNEQFF. The DNA for the CDR3 is TGTGCCAGCAGCTCAAGGGGAAGCTCCCACAATGAGCAGTTCTTC.